These T cell receptor beta chains were read from a single sample in a study of shared clonotypes between healthy human individuals. Some clones are missing from TCRdb's copy, which holds only in-frame ones; the method was immunoSEQ multiplex PCR. The table lists 600,000 to 750,000 clones, 55% to 75% of them singletons. The sample was memory CD4+ T cells sorted from blood. Every receptor here comes from a woman in her 30s in good health. Both conserved end residues are part of each CDR3. The D gene is left open where the match is weak. Size values are once, few and many counts, or a class for expanded clones, and some rows have none.

>NA|few|TRBV28|14|TRBJ2-2
TGTGCCAGCAGTTTATCCGGGTTTCCCGGGGAGCTGTTTTTT
CASSLSGFPGELFF
>TRBD2|NA|TRBV7-3|14|TRBJ2-7
TGTGCCAGCAAGGTCAAGCGGGATATCCACGAGCAGTACTTC
CASKVKRDIHEQYF
>NA|NA|TRBV10-1|11|TRBJ2-7
TGCGCCAGCAGTGACCGGTACGAGCAGTACTTC
CASSDRYEQYF
>TRBD1|NA|TRBV18|14|TRBJ1-4
TGTGCCAGCTCCAACAGGGGCGGAGAAGAAAAACTGTTTTTT
CASSNRGGEEKLFF
>TRBD2|NA|TRBV9|17|TRBJ2-7
TGTGCCAGCAGCGAAGGGGGGACTAGCGGGAGACCCTACGAGCAGTACTTC
CASSEGGTSGRPYEQYF
>NA|NA|TRBV19|13|TRBJ1-2
TGTGCCAGTAGTGGCGGGAGGGACTATGGCTACACCTTC
CASSGGRDYGYTF
>NA|once|TRBV10-1|14|TRBJ2-7
TGCGCCAGCAGCGAGGGGACGGATGGGTACGAGCAGTACTTC
CASSEGTDGYEQYF
>TRBD1|once|TRBV29-1|15|TRBJ1-1
TGCAGCTGCGTTAACAGGGGGGAACGGGACACTGAAGCTTTCTTT
CSCVNRGERDTEAFF
>TRBD1|NA|TRBV2|14|TRBJ1-5
TGTGCCAGCTTAGGACAGGGAATCGGGCAGCCCCAGCATTTT
CASLGQGIGQPQHF
>NA|NA|TRBV7-9|16|TRBJ2-1
TGTGCCAGCAGCTTAGGCCTGTATGGCTCCTACAATGAGCAGTTCTTC
CASSLGLYGSYNEQFF
>NA|NA|TRBV28|15|TRBJ2-3
TGTGCCAGCAGCCCCGCGGGATACCTCACAGATACGCAGTATTTT
CASSPAGYLTDTQYF
>NA|NA|TRBV29-1|12|TRBJ1-2
TGCAGCGGGGGACTTCTTAACTATGGCTACACCTTC
CSGGLLNYGYTF
>NA|NA|TRBV5-8|15|TRBJ1-1
TGTGCCAGCAGCAATATGGTTGGGTCTAGCACTGAAGCTTTCTTT
CASSNMVGSSTEAFF
>NA|NA|TRBV5-1|15|TRBJ2-7
TGCGCCAGCAGCTTGGGGGGCCCAGGAACCTACGAGCAGTACTTC
CASSLGGPGTYEQYF
>TRBD2|NA|TRBV27|15|TRBJ2-7
TGTGCCAGCAGTCCCACTAGCGGGAGGGCCTACGAGCAGTACTTC
CASSPTSGRAYEQYF
>NA|NA|TRBV5-4|14|TRBJ1-2
TGTGCCAGCAGCACCGGGGGGGCTAACTATGGCTACACCTTC
CASSTGGANYGYTF
>TRBD2|few|TRBV7-2|16|TRBJ2-3
TGTGCCAGCAGCGCAACTAGCGGGAGGGCAGGGTTTACGCAGTATTTT
CASSATSGRAGFTQYF
>NA|NA|TRBV11-2|14|TRBJ2-1
TGTGCCAGCAGCCAGTATGTGGCGAACAATGAGCAGTTCTTC
CASSQYVANNEQFF
>NA|NA|TRBV6-6|14|TRBJ2-7
TGTGCCAGCAGAAAGACACACACTTCCTACGAGCAGTACTTC
CASRKTHTSYEQYF
>TRBD1|NA|TRBV5-3|14|TRBJ2-4
TGTGCCAGCAGCCAAGACAGGGCTTCGGGCATTCAGTACTTC
CASSQDRASGIQYF
>NA|NA|TRBV19|14|TRBJ2-7
TGTGCCAGTAGTATAGGTCAGGGTTCCGGCGAGCAGTACTTC
CASSIGQGSGEQYF
>NA|NA|TRBV5-1|15|TRBJ1-4
TGCGCCAGCAGCTTGACTGCCTCCGCTGGGGAAAAACTGTTTTTT
CASSLTASAGEKLFF
>TRBD1|NA|TRBV7-2|16|TRBJ2-7
TGTGCCAGCAGCGAGGGATGGGGGACAGACCTCTACGAGCAGTACTTC
CASSEGWGTDLYEQYF
>TRBD2|NA|TRBV4-1|17|TRBJ2-1
TGCGCCAGCAGCAAAACTGGGGGACTAGTCACCTACAATGAGCAGTTCTTC
CASSKTGGLVTYNEQFF
>TRBD1|NA|TRBV5-1|15|TRBJ1-1
TGCGCCAGCAGCTCAAACACAGGGGGGAACACTGAAGCTTTCTTT
CASSSNTGGNTEAFF
>NA|NA|TRBV19|13|TRBJ2-1
TGTGCCAGTAATGCGGGACCCTACAATGAGCAGTTCTTC
CASNAGPYNEQFF
>NA|NA|TRBV5-4|13|TRBJ1-2
TGTGCCAGCAGCTTGGACGGACGGTTCGGCTACACCTTC
CASSLDGRFGYTF
>NA|NA|TRBV11-3|15|TRBJ2-7
TGTGCCAGCAGCTTCTCCTACGGGAGCGTCTACGAGCAGTACTTC
CASSFSYGSVYEQYF
>TRBD2|NA|TRBV6-1|17|TRBJ2-7
TGTGCCAGCAGTGAAGGCTGGGCTAGCGGGAGGTCCCACGAGCAGTACTTC
CASSEGWASGRSHEQYF
>NA|few|TRBV28|17|TRBJ1-1
TGTGCCAGCAGTTCCTCCGACATCACGGGCATGAACACTGAAGCTTTCTTT
CASSSSDITGMNTEAFF